This T cell receptor (beta chain) is drawn from a study of cytomegalovirus exposure and HLA in healthy donors. The PCR had 60 Vbeta and 13 Jbeta primers. Sequenced by immunoSEQ multiplex PCR; TCRdb stores in-frame clones only, minus some. In total, the table holds tens of thousands of clones. V dropped 3 bases and J dropped 0 bases, with 9 bases sitting between them. Germline V gives CDR1 SEHNR, CDR2 FQNEAQ (reference sequence). CDR3 length: 15 amino acids. V gene TRBV7-9 combines with J gene TRBJ1-3; weak D call: TRBD1 (5 bases). This receptor was obtained from a young man in good health and CMV-seropositive. Sequenced sample: PBMCs. The CDR3 reads CASSFAGGSGNTIYF. The CDR3 DNA is TGTGCCAGCAGCTTCGCCGGGGGCTCTGGAAACACCATATATTTT.